The rows below give T cell receptor beta chains drawn from one sample of a study of shared clonotypes between healthy human individuals. TCRdb's table, derived via immunoSEQ multiplex PCR, lists solely in-frame clones and lacks some. Seen here are about 1.4 million clones, around 95% observed once, and the top ten hold over 1%. Sequencing used naive CD4+ T cells sorted from blood. The receptor set was obtained from a man aged 25 to 40 in good health. Both conserved end residues are part of each CDR3. Fields, in order: D gene, clone size, J gene, V gene, CDR3 DNA, CDR3 protein. The D gene is left open where the match is weak. The size field is filled for only some rows; it gives once, few, many or a size class.

>NA|NA|TRBJ1-1|TRBV5-6
TGTGCCAGCAGCTTACAGGGTCGACACACTGAAGCTTTCTTT
CASSLQGRHTEAFF
>TRBD1|NA|TRBJ2-5|TRBV5-5
TGTGCCAGCAGCTTGGGGACAGGGGGCCATGAGACCCAGTACTTC
CASSLGTGGHETQYF
>NA|NA|TRBJ2-7|TRBV10-3
TGTGCCATCAGTGAGTCTCGGGACGGCTCGGTCGAGCAGTACTTC
CAISESRDGSVEQYF
>NA|NA|TRBJ1-4|TRBV9
TGTGCCAGCAGCCCCCGGGGGGGTCAGGAAGAAAAACTGTTTTTT
CASSPRGGQEEKLFF
>NA|NA|TRBJ2-2|TRBV6-5
TGTGCCACCCGAGATGCCGGGGAGCTGTTTTTT
CATRDAGELFF
>NA|NA|TRBJ1-1|TRBV5-6
TGTGCCAGCAGCTCTACATCGCCAGCTTTCTTT
CASSSTSPAFF
>TRBD1|NA|TRBJ1-1|TRBV6-5
TGTGCCAGCAGTTACTCGGCCGGGACAGGTGAAGAGGCAGCTTTCTTT
CASSYSAGTGEEAAFF
>TRBD1|NA|TRBJ1-5|TRBV5-1
TGCGCCAGCAGGGGAGGGGACAGAGGCAATCAGCCCCAGCATTTT
CASRGGDRGNQPQHF
>NA|once|TRBJ2-1|TRBV19
TGTGCCAGTAGTATAGGGCGGAGCACCTACAATGAGCAGTTCTTC
CASSIGRSTYNEQFF
>TRBD2|NA|TRBJ2-7|TRBV16
TGTGCCAGCAGCCAGTTGAGCGAGACTAGCGGGAGTACCCTGTACTTC
CASSQLSETSGSTLYF
>NA|NA|TRBJ2-1|TRBV15
TGTGCCACCTCGGCTGGTGACAACTCCTACAATGAGCAGTTCTTC
CATSAGDNSYNEQFF
>NA|NA|TRBJ1-2|TRBV28
TGTGCCAGCAGTCCCGTGGAATCGGCGGAGGGCTACACCTTC
CASSPVESAEGYTF
>TRBD1|NA|TRBJ2-5|TRBV18
TGTGCCAGCTCACCACCCGGGACAGGCTATGAGACCCAGTACTTC
CASSPPGTGYETQYF
>NA|NA|TRBJ2-6|TRBV27
TGTGCCAGCAGTCCCTACTCGGTCTCATGGACTGGGGCCAACGTCCTGACTTTC
CASSPYSVSWTGANVLTF
>NA|NA|TRBJ1-4|TRBV6-1
TGTGCCAGCAGTGAAGCTCGACCGAGGAGGGACGGTGAAAAACTGTTTTTT
CASSEARPRRDGEKLFF
>NA|NA|TRBJ2-2|TRBV5-1
TGCGCCAGCACGATAGAAACCGGGGAGCTGTTTTTT
CASTIETGELFF
>TRBD2|NA|TRBJ2-7|TRBV18
TGTGCCAGCTCATCGACTAGCGGGGAGCAGTACTTC
CASSSTSGEQYF
>NA|NA|TRBJ1-1|TRBV7-2
TGTGCCAGCAGCTTATTCCCATCCTCCGTGAACACTGAAGCTTTCTTT
CASSLFPSSVNTEAFF
>TRBD2|NA|TRBJ2-5|TRBV5-1
TGCGCCAGCAGCTTGGAGCTAGCGGGGACCCAGTACTTC
CASSLELAGTQYF
>NA|NA|TRBJ1-3|TRBV29-1
TGCAGCGTTATCCCCAGGGGAGGCTCTGGAAACACCATATATTTT
CSVIPRGGSGNTIYF
>NA|NA|TRBJ1-5|TRBV18
TGTGCCAGCTCAATCGGGGATTATCAGCCCCAGCATTTT
CASSIGDYQPQHF
>NA|once|TRBJ2-1|TRBV12-5
TGTGCTAGTGGTTTGGGGGGCCCCTCCTACAATGAGCAGTTCTTC
CASGLGGPSYNEQFF
>NA|NA|TRBJ1-5|TRBV19
TGTGCCAGTAGTAAACCCCAGGGCCCGAATCAGCCCCAGCATTTT
CASSKPQGPNQPQHF
>NA|NA|TRBJ2-1|TRBV19
TGTGCCAGTAGTTCCCCTTCCTGGAGCAAGTTCTTC
CASSSPSWSKFF
>NA|NA|TRBJ1-4|TRBV7-9
TGTGCCAGCAGCTTGGAGGGGGGAAAACTGTTTTTT
CASSLEGGKLFF
>NA|once|TRBJ1-2|TRBV29-1
TGCAGCGTTAGGGCAGGGAAACTGGACTATGGCTACACCTTC
CSVRAGKLDYGYTF
>NA|NA|TRBJ2-3|TRBV18
TGTGCCAGCTCACCACTAAGGGGGTCAGATACGCAGTATTTT
CASSPLRGSDTQYF
>NA|NA|TRBJ2-1|TRBV15
TGTGCCACCAGCAGAGGGGGGTCGAAGCGGTCCAATGAGCAGTTCTTC
CATSRGGSKRSNEQFF
>NA|NA|TRBJ2-1|TRBV29-1
TGCAGCGTTGATGGACCGCCTGTAGGGAATGAGCAGTTCTTC
CSVDGPPVGNEQFF
>NA|NA|TRBJ1-2|TRBV5-1
TGCGCCAGCAGCTTGGACGGCGGAGATGGCTACACCTTC
CASSLDGGDGYTF
>TRBD1|NA|TRBJ1-4|TRBV4-3
TGCGCCAGCAGCCAAGCATTCGGACAGGGGCTAACTAATGAAAAACTGTTTTTT
CASSQAFGQGLTNEKLFF
>TRBD2|NA|TRBJ2-3|TRBV19
TGTGCCAGTAGTATCCTCACAGCGGGAGCAGATACGCAGTATTTT
CASSILTAGADTQYF
>TRBD2|NA|TRBJ2-7|TRBV28
TGTGCCAGCAATCCAGCGGGAGGGCCTCCCTACGAGCAGTACTTC
CASNPAGGPPYEQYF
>NA|NA|TRBJ2-7|TRBV7-8
TGTGCCAGCAGCTCAACAGATCATGCTAACGAGCAGTACTTC
CASSSTDHANEQYF
>TRBD1|NA|TRBJ1-1|TRBV5-4
TGTGCCAGCAGCCGCGGGCGGGGGAGGGGGCGAGTCAAGGACACTGAAGCTTTCTTT
CASSRGRGRGRVKDTEAFF
>NA|NA|TRBJ2-3|TRBV11-2
TGTGCCAGCCGACAGACAACCGCCACAGATACGCAGTATTTT
CASRQTTATDTQYF
>TRBD2|NA|TRBJ2-7|TRBV10-3
TGTGCCATCAGTGAAGGACTAGCGGGAGGTGCCTACGAGCAGTACTTC
CAISEGLAGGAYEQYF
>TRBD1|NA|TRBJ2-7|TRBV19
TGTGCCAGTAGTTACCGGGACAGAATGTACGAGCAGTACTTC
CASSYRDRMYEQYF
>TRBD2|NA|TRBJ2-7|TRBV5-1
TGCGCCAGCAAACGACTAGCGGCTTCCTACGAGCAGTACTTC
CASKRLAASYEQYF
>NA|NA|TRBJ1-1|TRBV12-5
TGTGCTACCGCCCAGTACCAATCTGACACTGAAGCTTTCTTT
CATAQYQSDTEAFF